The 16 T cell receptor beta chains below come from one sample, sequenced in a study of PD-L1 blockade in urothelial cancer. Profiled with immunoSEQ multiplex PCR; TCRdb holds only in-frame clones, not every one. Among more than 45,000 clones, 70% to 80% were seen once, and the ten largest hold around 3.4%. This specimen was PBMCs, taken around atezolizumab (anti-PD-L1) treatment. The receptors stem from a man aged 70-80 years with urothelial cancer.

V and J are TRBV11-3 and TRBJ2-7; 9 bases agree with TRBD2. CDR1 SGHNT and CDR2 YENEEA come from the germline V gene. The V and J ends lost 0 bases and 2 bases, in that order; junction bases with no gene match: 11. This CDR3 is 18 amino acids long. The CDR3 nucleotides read TGTGCCAGCAGCTTAGAAAGACTTGGCGGGAGGGGGACCTACGAGCAGTACTTC. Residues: CASSLERLGGRGTYEQYF. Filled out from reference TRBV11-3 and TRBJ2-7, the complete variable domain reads EAGVVQSPRYKIIEKKQPVAFWCNPISGHNTLYWYLQNLGQGPELLIRYENEEAVDDSQLPKDRFSAERLKGVDSTLKIQPAELGDSAVYLCASSLERLGGRGTYEQYFGPGTRLTVT.

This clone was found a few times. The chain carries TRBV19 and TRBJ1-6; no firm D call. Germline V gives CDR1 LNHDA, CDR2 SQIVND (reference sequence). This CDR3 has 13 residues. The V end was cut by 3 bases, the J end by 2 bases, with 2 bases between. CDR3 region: CASSITYNSPLHF. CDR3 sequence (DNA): TGTGCCAGTAGTATTACCTATAATTCACCCCTCCACTTT.

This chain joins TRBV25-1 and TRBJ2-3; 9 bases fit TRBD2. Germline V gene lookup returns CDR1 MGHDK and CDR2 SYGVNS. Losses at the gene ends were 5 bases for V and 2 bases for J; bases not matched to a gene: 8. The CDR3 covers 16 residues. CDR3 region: CASSYWTSAVTDTQYF. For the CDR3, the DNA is TGTGCCAGCAGTTACTGGACTAGCGCGGTCACAGATACGCAGTATTTT. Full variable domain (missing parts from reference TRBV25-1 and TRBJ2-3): EADIYQTPRYLVIGTGKKITLECSQTMGHDKMYWYQQDPGMELHLIHYSYGVNSTEKGDLSSESTVSRIRTEHFPLTLESARPSHTSQYLCASSYWTSAVTDTQYFGPGTRLTVL.

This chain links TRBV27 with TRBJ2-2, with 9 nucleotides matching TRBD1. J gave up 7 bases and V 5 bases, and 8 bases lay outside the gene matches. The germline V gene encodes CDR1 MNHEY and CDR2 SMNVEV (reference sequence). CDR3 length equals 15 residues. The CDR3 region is CASSDIQGADGELFF. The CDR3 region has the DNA TGTGCCAGCAGTGATATACAGGGGGCCGACGGGGAGCTGTTTTTT.

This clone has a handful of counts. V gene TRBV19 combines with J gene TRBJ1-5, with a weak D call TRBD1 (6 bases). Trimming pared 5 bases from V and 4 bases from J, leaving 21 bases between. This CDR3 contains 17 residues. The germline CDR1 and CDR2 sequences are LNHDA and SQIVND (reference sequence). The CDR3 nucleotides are TGTGCCAGTAGTTTCTTTTCGACAGGCGTTCGGAATCAGCCCCAGCATTTT. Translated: CASSFFSTGVRNQPQHF.

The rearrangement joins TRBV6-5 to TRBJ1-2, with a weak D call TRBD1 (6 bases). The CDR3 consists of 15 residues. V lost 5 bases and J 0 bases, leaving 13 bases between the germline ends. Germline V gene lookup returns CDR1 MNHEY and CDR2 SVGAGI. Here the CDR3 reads CASSRRTASNYGYTF. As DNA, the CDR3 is TGTGCCAGCAGTAGGAGGACAGCCTCTAACTATGGCTACACCTTC.

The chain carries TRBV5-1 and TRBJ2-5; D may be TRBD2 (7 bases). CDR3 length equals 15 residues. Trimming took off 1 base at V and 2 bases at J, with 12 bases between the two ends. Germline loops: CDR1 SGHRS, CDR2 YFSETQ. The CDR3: CASSLWRGRQETQYF. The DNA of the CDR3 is TGCGCCAGCAGCTTGTGGCGGGGGCGACAAGAGACCCAGTACTTC.

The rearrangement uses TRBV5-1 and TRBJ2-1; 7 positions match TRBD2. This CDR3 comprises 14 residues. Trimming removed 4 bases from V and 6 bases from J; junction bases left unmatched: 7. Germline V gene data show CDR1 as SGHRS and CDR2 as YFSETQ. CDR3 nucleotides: TGCGCCAGCAGCGGGCTAGCGGACCTCAATGAGCAGTTCTTC. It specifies CASSGLADLNEQFF.

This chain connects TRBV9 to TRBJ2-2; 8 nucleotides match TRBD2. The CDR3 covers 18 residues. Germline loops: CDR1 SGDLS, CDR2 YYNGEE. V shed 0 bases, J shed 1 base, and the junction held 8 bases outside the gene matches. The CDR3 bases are TGTGCCAGCAGCGTAGCGGGAGGGCCCCACTGGAACACCGGGGAGCTGTTTTTT. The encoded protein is CASSVAGGPHWNTGELFF.

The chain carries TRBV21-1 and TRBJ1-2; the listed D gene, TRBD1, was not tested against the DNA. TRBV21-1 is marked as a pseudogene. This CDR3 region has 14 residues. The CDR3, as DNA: TGTGCCAGCAGCATCGCGGGACAGGGCTATGGCTACACCTTC. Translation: CASSIAGQGYGYTF.

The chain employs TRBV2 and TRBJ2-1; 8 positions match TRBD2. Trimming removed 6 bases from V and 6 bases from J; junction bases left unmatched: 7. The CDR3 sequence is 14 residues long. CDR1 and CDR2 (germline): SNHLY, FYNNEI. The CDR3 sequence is CASSPGLAGNEQFF. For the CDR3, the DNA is TGTGCCAGCAGCCCCGGACTAGCCGGCAATGAGCAGTTCTTC. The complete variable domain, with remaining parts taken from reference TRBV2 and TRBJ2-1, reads EPEVTQTPSHQVTQMGQEVILRCVPISNHLYFYWYRQILGQKVEFLVSFYNNEISEKSEIFDDQFSVERPDGSNFTLKIRSTKLEDSAMYFCASSPGLAGNEQFFGPGTRLTVL.

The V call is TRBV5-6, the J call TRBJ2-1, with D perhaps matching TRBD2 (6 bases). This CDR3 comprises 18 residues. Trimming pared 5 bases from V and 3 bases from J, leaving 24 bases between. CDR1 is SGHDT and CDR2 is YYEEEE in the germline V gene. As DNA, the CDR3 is TGTGCCAGCAGTGAGGTGGTGGGGAAAGGACTAAGCTACAATGAGCAGTTCTTC. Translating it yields CASSEVVGKGLSYNEQFF.

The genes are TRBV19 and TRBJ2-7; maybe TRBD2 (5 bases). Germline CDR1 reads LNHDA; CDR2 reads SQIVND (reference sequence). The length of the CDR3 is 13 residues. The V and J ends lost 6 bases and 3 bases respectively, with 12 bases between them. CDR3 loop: CASRRADRYEQYF. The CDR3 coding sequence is TGTGCCAGTAGGCGGGCGGATCGCTACGAGCAGTACTTC.

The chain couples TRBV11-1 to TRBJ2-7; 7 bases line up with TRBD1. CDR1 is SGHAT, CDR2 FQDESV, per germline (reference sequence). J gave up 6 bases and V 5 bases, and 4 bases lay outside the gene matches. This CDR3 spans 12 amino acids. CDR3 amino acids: CASSSDRAEQYF. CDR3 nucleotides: TGTGCCAGCAGCAGTGACAGGGCCGAGCAGTACTTC.

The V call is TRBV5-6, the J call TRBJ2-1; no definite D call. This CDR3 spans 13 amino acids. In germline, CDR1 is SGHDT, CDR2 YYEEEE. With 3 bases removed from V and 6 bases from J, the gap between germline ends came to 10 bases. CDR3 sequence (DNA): TGTGCCAGCAGCTACTTACAGCTCAATGAGCAGTTCTTC. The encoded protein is CASSYLQLNEQFF. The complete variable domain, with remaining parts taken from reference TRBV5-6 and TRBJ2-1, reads DAGVTQSPTHLIKTRGQQVTLRCSPKSGHDTVSWYQQALGQGPQFIFQYYEEEERQRGNFPDRFSGHQFPNYSSELNVNALLLGDSALYLCASSYLQLNEQFFGPGTRLTVL.

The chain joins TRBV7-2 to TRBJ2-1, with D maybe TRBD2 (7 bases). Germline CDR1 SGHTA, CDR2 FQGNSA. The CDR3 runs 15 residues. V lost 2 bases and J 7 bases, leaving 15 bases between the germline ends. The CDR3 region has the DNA TGTGCCAGCAGCTTATGGCGGGGGCTGGAGAATGAGCAGTTCTTC. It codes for CASSLWRGLENEQFF.